This T cell receptor beta chain was identified in a study of beta chain features in type 1 diabetes. The study, taken as a whole, reports: The naive, central memory and Treg TCRB repertoires of patients appeared to be more similar to one another than those of healthy donors. For type 1 diabetes patients, VDJ junctions showed fewer insertions and more deletions.

About this clone: No antigen is known for it.

As every portion of the isolated RNA was reverse transcribed, the sequencing read expressed TCRB transcripts. The average read count of naive, central memory and regulatory T cell samples was about 3.57 million. The repertoire was sequenced with immunoSEQ multiplex PCR; TCRdb's copy has only in-frame clones and lacks some. This table has about 320,000 clones, roughly 15% appearing once. The receptor was derived from a man between 25 and 39 years old in good health. Sequencing used central memory CD4+ T cells from blood.

DNA for the CDR3: TGTGCCAGCAGTCCCCGGACTAGCGGTTCGGGTACGCAGTATTTT. Its protein is CASSPRTSGSGTQYF. The chain joins TRBV6-1 to TRBJ2-3, with TRBD2 identical over 10 bases. The junction had 10 bases not matched to a gene; V was cut back by 5 bases and J by 8 bases. The CDR3 contains 15 residues. The V gene's germline CDR1 is MNHNS and CDR2 SASEGT.